This record looks at one TCR beta chain sequence and its context. Its antigen is unknown. The sample comes from a study of cytomegalovirus exposure and HLA in healthy donors. The donors were members of the validation cohort, which comprised approximately 120 subjects and was separate from the first cohort of several hundred subjects. The CDR3 has 15 residues. Germline loops: CDR1 MNHEY, CDR2 SMNVEV (reference sequence). V lost 4 bases and J 2 bases, leaving 15 bases between the germline ends. The study, taken as a whole, reports: It was 164 TCR beta chains that were listed as cytomegalovirus-associated. Cytomegalovirus status was reportedly diagnosed by the classifier with high specificity and sensitivity.

TCRdb's copy holds only in-frame clones and misses some; the assay was immunoSEQ multiplex PCR. The sample records roughly 70,000 clones, approximately 97% being singletons. J is TRBJ2-7 and V is TRBV27; a weak D match, TRBD1 (6 bases). The sequencing input was PBMCs. The clonotype originates from a woman aged 18-35 years in good health and CMV-seropositive. CDR3 in DNA: TGTGCCAGCAGTTCAGGAGCAGGGGAGCCCTACGAGCAGTACTTC. It codes for CASSSGAGEPYEQYF.